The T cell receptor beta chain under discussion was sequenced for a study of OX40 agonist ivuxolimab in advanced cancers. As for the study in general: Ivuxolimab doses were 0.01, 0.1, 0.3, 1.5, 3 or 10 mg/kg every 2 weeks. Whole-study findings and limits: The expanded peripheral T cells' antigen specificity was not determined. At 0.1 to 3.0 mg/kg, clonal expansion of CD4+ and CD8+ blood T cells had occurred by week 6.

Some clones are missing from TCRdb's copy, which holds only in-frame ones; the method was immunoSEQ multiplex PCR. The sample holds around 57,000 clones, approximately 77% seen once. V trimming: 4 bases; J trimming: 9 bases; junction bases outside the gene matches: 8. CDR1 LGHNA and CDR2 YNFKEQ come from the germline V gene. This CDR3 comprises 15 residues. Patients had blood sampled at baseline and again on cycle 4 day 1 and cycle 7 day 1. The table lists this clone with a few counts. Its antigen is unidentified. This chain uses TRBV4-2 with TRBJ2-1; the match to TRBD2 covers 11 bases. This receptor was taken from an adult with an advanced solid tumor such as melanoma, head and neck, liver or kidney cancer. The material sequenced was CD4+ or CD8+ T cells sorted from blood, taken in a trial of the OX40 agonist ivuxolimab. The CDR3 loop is CASSPGLADRGEQFF. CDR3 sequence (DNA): TGTGCCAGCAGCCCGGGACTAGCGGATAGGGGTGAGCAGTTCTTC.